This TCR beta chain was captured by sequencing in a study of neurological immune-mediated disorders. Documented time point: technical triplicate 2. Each sorted-subset library came from about a million CD4+ or CD8+ T cells. With 10-nucleotide random UMIs included, cDNA was synthesized by 5'RACE. TCRdb reprocessed the 5' RACE reads via MiXCR and lists one record per CDR3 protein. Of about 32,000 distinct CDR3 sequences listed, more than 10% are singletons. This clonotype was found many times. Trimming removed 4 bases from V and 4 bases from J, with 10 bases in between. Germline CDR1 is SGHTA and CDR2 is FQGNSA. This CDR3 has 13 residues.

The chain links TRBV7-2 to TRBJ2-5; unclear D gene. This sequence was found in a female donor with HTLV-1-associated myelopathy (HAM/TSP). The sequencing sample was made of CD4+ T cells from blood. The chain's CDR3 is CASSSRPRETQYF. CDR3 nucleotides: TGTGCCAGCAGCTCCAGGCCTCGAGAGACCCAGTACTTC.